Listed below are T cell receptor beta chains from one sample, sequenced in a study of blood T cell repertoires in COVID-19. This table comes from immunoSEQ multiplex PCR, and its TCRdb copy is limited to in-frame clones, with some not included. Here the sample spans roughly 250,000 clones, 75% to 90% being singletons. Sequencing was performed on PBMCs or T cells enriched from blood (not recorded which). The receptors here all came from a woman between 35 and 50 years old with acute COVID-19. Both conserved end residues are trimmed from each CDR3.

v_gene	j_gene	CDR3aa
TRBV6-1	TRBJ2-7	ASSKADRGYEQY
TRBV5-6	TRBJ2-5	ASSLAGGEETQY
TRBV28	TRBJ2-5	ASSPGLSQETQY
TRBV7-8	TRBJ2-3	ASSRSSVTDTQY
TRBV30	TRBJ2-7	AWRGQGRSYEQY
TRBV9	TRBJ2-6	ASSQGQIGLGGANVLT
TRBV24-1	TRBJ2-7	ATSPPTYEQY
TRBV29-1	TRBJ2-1	SVTRQGAGDNEQF
TRBV3-1/TRBV3-2	TRBJ2-3	ASSQGLAVADTQY
TRBV7-8	TRBJ2-7	ASSLVLEQY
TRBV4-1	TRBJ2-1	ASSQGTTSGSSYEQF
TRBV11-2	TRBJ1-1	ASSLDPPMNTEAF
TRBV6-5	TRBJ1-5	ASSSSRSSNQPQH
TRBV6-5	TRBJ1-5	ASSRTGNSNQPQH